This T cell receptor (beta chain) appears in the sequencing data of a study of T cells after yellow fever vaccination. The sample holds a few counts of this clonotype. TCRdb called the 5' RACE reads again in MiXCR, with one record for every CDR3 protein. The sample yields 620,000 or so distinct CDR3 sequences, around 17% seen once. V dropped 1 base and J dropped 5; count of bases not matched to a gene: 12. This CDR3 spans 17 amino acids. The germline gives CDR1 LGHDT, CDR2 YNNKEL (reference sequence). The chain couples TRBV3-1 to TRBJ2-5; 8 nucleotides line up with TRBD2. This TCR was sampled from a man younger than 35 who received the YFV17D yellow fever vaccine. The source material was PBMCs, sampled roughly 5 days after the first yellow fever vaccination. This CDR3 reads CASSQVKSGGPRETQYF. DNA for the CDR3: TGTGCCAGCAGCCAAGTCAAAAGCGGGGGCCCCAGGGAGACCCAGTACTTC.